These 9 T cell receptor beta chains were sequenced from one sample in a study of T cell repertoires in cytomegalovirus infection. No antigen has been assigned to these receptors. MiXCR, applied by TCRdb to the reads, yields one record per CDR3 protein. The sample includes approximately 990,000 distinct CDR3 sequences, approximately 31% of them seen just once. Sequenced here: cultured CD8+ T cells from PBMCs, sampled from culture after CMV antigen stimulation. These receptors all stem from a human donor in good health (CMV status not recorded). Some clones in this sample may be carry-over from other donors' samples.

The chain employs TRBV2 and TRBJ2-5; D is ambiguous. In germline, CDR1 is SNHLY, CDR2 FYNNEI. Trimming left V 4 bases short and J 5 bases short, with 17 bases between. There are 15 residues in the CDR3. CDR3 nucleotides: TGTGCCAGCAGTGGGGGTGACGGAATATTGGAGACCCAGTACTTC. It encodes CASSGGDGILETQYF.

Points on this clonotype: This could be a read error, since a much larger clone is one nucleotide away. The chain carries TRBV4-3 and TRBJ1-2; D is ambiguous. CDR1 and CDR2 from the germline V gene are LGHNA and YSLEER. This CDR3 is 13 amino acids long. Trimming pared 0 bases from V and 3 bases from J, leaving 5 bases between. CDR3 DNA sequence: TGCGCCAGCAGCCAAGACAGCCACTATGGCTACACCTTC. Translated, it gives CASSQDSHYGYTF.

The sample holds a few counts of this clonotype. The chain couples TRBV7-3 to TRBJ1-4; 8 nucleotides align to TRBD1. J gave up 6 bases and V 7 bases, and 10 bases lay outside the gene matches. This CDR3 contains 15 residues. Germline values: CDR1 SGHTA, CDR2 FQGTGA. CDR3 amino acids: CASNEPRTGHEKLFF. As DNA, the CDR3 is TGTGCCAGCAACGAACCTCGGACAGGGCATGAAAAACTGTTTTTT.

This clonotype was observed a handful of times. J is TRBJ1-5 and V is TRBV12-3 or TRBV12-4; 7 positions match TRBD1. Trimming cost V 7 bases and J 1 base; bases outside gene matches: 7. The CDR3 consists of 15 residues. The CDR3 DNA is TGTGCCAGCACCCCGGACAGGACAAGCAATCAGCCCCAGCATTTT. It is translated as CASTPDRTSNQPQHF.

The table lists this clonotype with many counts. The rearrangement links TRBV7-2 to TRBJ2-5, with 10 bases fitting TRBD2. The V and J ends lost 0 bases and 4 bases, in that order; junction bases with no gene match: 5. The germline V gene encodes CDR1 SGHTA and CDR2 FQGNSA. The CDR3 spans 16 residues. In nucleotides, the CDR3 is TGTGCCAGCAGCTTAGCCCCAGCGGGGGGGGCAGAGACCCAGTACTTC. Protein: CASSLAPAGGAETQYF.

The rearrangement uses TRBV19 and TRBJ1-4; maybe TRBD1 (5 bases). This CDR3 comprises 15 residues. V lost 2 bases, J lost 4 bases, and 11 bases lay in between. The V gene's germline CDR1 is LNHDA and CDR2 SQIVND (reference sequence). CDR3 DNA: TGTGCCAGTAGTATAATAGGGGAAGGTAATGAAAAACTGTTTTTT. This encodes CASSIIGEGNEKLFF.

The chain combines TRBV7-6 with TRBJ2-1; possibly TRBD1 for D (6 bases). The V end lost 8 bases, the J end lost 5 bases, and 10 bases lay between the germline ends. The germline V gene has CDR1 SGHVS and CDR2 FNYEAQ. CDR3 size: 12 residues. The CDR3 here is CASPDRNNEQFF. In DNA form, the CDR3 reads TGTGCCAGCCCGGACAGAAACAATGAGCAGTTCTTC.

A few counts support this clonotype. The chain couples TRBV7-9 to TRBJ2-2; D is possibly TRBD1 (5 bases). Trimming pared 6 bases from V and 3 bases from J, leaving 14 bases between. Germline V lookup: CDR1 SEHNR, CDR2 FQNEAQ (reference sequence). The CDR3 loop spans 15 amino acids. The CDR3 protein is CASRPSRGDTGELFF. Written as DNA, the CDR3 is TGTGCCAGCAGGCCCTCAAGGGGCGACACCGGGGAGCTGTTTTTT. Filled out from reference TRBV7-9 and TRBJ2-2, the complete variable domain reads DTGVSQNPRHKITKRGQNVTFRCDPISEHNRLYWYRQTLGQGPEFLTYFQNEAQLEKSRLLSDRFSAERPKGSFSTLEIQRTEQGDSAMYLCASRPSRGDTGELFFGEGSRLTVL.

V gene TRBV27 combines with J gene TRBJ2-1; a weak D match, TRBD2 (6 bases). The CDR3 extends over 14 amino acids. V was pared by 1 base and J by 7 bases, with 11 bases between. Germline CDR1 and CDR2: MNHEY and SMNVEV (reference sequence). CDR3 protein: CASSLLGSGNEQFF. The CDR3 DNA follows: TGTGCCAGCAGTTTATTGGGGAGCGGGAATGAGCAGTTCTTC.